This T cell receptor beta chain emerged from a study of radiotherapy plus CTLA-4 blockade in lung cancer. Study-level background: Objective response rate was 15% to 20%; disease control rate, around 31%. General study findings and limits: With interferon-beta, early dynamics of blood T cell clones were reported to best predict response. Once radiotherapy plus ipilimumab had been given, TCR clones derived from tumor expanded in blood.

V lost 4 bases to trimming and J lost 3 bases, with 8 bases between them. This CDR3 contains 14 residues. Germline V gene sequence: CDR1 SGHKS, CDR2 YYEKEE (reference sequence). Comments on this clone: What it binds is not known.

Each patient with chemo-refractory metastatic non-small-cell lung cancer was treated with focal radiation plus CTLA-4 blockade using ipilimumab. Generated by immunoSEQ multiplex PCR, the TCRdb table keeps only in-frame clones and is missing some. The data show tens of thousands of clones, with approximately 73% seen just once and more than 3.5% held by the top ten. This TCR derives from a human donor with non-small cell lung cancer who had stable disease on radiotherapy plus ipilimumab. The rearrangement joins TRBV5-5 to TRBJ2-6; D gene uncertain. The material sequenced was peripheral blood, taken from a patient treated with radiotherapy plus ipilimumab. The CDR3 DNA sequence: TGTGCCAGCAGCGCTAGGCATGGGGCCAACGTCCTGACTTTC. The encoded protein is CASSARHGANVLTF. Combining the CDR3 with reference TRBV5-5 and TRBJ2-6 gives the whole variable domain DAGVTQSPTHLIKTRGQQVTLRCSPISGHKSVSWYQQVLGQGPQFIFQYYEKEERGRGNFPDRFSARQFPNYSSELNVNALLLGDSALYLCASSARHGANVLTFGAGSRLTVL.